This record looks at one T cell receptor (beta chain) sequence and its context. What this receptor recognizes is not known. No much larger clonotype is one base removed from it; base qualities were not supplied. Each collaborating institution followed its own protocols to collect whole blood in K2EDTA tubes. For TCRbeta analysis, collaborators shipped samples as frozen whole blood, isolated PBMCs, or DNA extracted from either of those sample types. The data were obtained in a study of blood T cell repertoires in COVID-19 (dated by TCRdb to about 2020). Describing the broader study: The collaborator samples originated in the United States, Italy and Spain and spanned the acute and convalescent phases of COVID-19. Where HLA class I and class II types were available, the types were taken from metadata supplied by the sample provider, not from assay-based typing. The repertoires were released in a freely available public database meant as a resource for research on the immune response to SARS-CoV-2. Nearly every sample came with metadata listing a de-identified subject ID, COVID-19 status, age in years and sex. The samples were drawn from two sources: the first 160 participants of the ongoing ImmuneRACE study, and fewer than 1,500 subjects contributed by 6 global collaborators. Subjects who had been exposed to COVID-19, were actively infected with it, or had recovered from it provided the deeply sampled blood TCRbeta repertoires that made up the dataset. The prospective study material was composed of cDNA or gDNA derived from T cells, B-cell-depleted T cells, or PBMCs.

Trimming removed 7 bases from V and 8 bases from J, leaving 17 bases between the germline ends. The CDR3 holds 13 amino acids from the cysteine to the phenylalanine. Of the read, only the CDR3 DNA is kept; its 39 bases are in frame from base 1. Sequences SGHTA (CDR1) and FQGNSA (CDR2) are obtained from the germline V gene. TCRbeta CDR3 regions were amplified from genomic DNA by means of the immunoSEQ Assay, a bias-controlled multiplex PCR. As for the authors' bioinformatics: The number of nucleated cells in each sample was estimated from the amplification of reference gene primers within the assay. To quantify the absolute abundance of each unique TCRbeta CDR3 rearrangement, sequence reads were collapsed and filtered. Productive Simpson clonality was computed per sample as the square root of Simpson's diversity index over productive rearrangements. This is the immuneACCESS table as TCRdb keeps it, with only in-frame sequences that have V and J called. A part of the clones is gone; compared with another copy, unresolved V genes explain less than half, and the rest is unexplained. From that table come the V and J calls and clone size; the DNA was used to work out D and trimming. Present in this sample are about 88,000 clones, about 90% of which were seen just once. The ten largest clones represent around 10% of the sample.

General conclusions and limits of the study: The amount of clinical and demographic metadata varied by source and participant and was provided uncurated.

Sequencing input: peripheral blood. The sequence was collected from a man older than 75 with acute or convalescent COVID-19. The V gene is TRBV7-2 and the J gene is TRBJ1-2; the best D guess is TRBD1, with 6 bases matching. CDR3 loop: CASTPGGARGYTF. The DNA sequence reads TGTGCCAGCACCCCGGGGGGGGCTCGGGGCTACACCTTC.